A selection of T cell receptor beta chains follows, all from one sample in a study of vaccination and CD4 T cells after COVID-19. No antigen has been assigned to these receptors. Via MiXCR, TCRdb re-called the PCR reads, giving one row per CDR3 protein. Of roughly 20,000 distinct CDR3 sequences in the sample, 40% to 45% are singletons; the top ten hold 2.5% to 3%. The sequencing here drew on CD4+ T cells from blood, cultured in vitro, taken after SARS-CoV-2 vaccination. Receptors originate from a human donor who had recovered from COVID-19. CDR3s include the opening cysteine and the closing phenylalanine or tryptophan. Fields, in order: V gene, clone size, D gene, J gene, CDR3 protein, CDR3 DNA. The D gene is left open where the match is weak. Clone sizes are given selectively: once, few, many, or a class where the clone is expanded.

V: TRBV20-1
size: NA
D: NA
J: TRBJ1-1
CDR3: CSAQIQGTAFF
DNA: TGCAGTGCGCAGATCCAAGGAACGGCTTTCTTT

V: TRBV6-1
size: NA
D: NA
J: TRBJ1-5
CDR3: CASKSTVYSNQPQHF
DNA: TGTGCCAGCAAATCGACCGTTTATAGCAATCAGCCCCAGCATTTT

V: TRBV6-2/TRBV6-3
size: NA
D: NA
J: TRBJ1-5
CDR3: CASSYSTAYDSNQPQHF
DNA: TGTGCCAGCAGTTACTCGACCGCCTATGATAGCAATCAGCCCCAGCATTTT

V: TRBV30
size: NA
D: NA
J: TRBJ1-5
CDR3: CAWSQEAANNQPQHF
DNA: TGTGCCTGGAGTCAGGAGGCAGCTAATAATCAGCCCCAGCATTTT

V: TRBV6-1
size: NA
D: NA
J: TRBJ1-1
CDR3: CASRKNTEAFF
DNA: TGTGCCAGCCGAAAGAACACTGAAGCTTTCTTT

V: TRBV11-3
size: NA
D: NA
J: TRBJ2-3
CDR3: CASMEQGLTDTQYF
DNA: TGTGCCAGCATGGAGCAGGGGCTCACAGATACGCAGTATTTT

V: TRBV29-1
size: NA
D: TRBD1
J: TRBJ1-1
CDR3: CSVEGQGPLEAFF
DNA: TGCAGCGTTGAAGGACAGGGTCCCCTTGAAGCTTTCTTT

V: TRBV20-1
size: few
D: NA
J: TRBJ2-3
CDR3: CSADSPSTDTQYF
DNA: TGCAGTGCTGATAGCCCAAGCACAGATACGCAGTATTTT

V: TRBV6-5
size: NA
D: TRBD1
J: TRBJ1-5
CDR3: CASSYDRGNQPQHF
DNA: TGTGCCAGCAGTTACGACAGGGGAAATCAGCCCCAGCATTTT

V: TRBV2
size: NA
D: TRBD1
J: TRBJ1-5
CDR3: CASSGTGAVNQPQHF
DNA: TGTGCCAGCAGTGGGACAGGGGCTGTCAATCAGCCCCAGCATTTT

V: TRBV5-5
size: once
D: TRBD1
J: TRBJ2-4
CDR3: CASSPGQGGNIQCF
DNA: TGTGCCAGCAGCCCGGGACAGGGAGGAAACATTCAGTGCTTC

V: TRBV10-1
size: NA
D: NA
J: TRBJ1-2
CDR3: CASSESWRGGYYGYTF
DNA: TGCGCCAGCAGTGAGTCGTGGAGGGGAGGGTACTATGGCTACACCTTC

V: TRBV11-3
size: NA
D: TRBD1
J: TRBJ1-1
CDR3: CASSPTGGAEAFF
DNA: TGTGCCAGCAGCCCAACAGGGGGAGCTGAAGCTTTCTTT

V: TRBV15
size: few
D: TRBD2
J: TRBJ2-4
CDR3: CATSRNPSGRGAKNIQYF
DNA: TGTGCCACCAGCAGGAATCCTAGCGGGAGAGGAGCCAAAAACATTCAGTACTTC

V: TRBV27
size: NA
D: NA
J: TRBJ2-2
CDR3: CASSPGGNTGELFF
DNA: TGTGCCAGCAGTCCCGGGGGCAACACCGGGGAGCTGTTTTTT

V: TRBV12-3/TRBV12-4
size: NA
D: NA
J: TRBJ1-6
CDR3: CASRGGTVDSPLHF
DNA: TGTGCCAGCAGGGGCGGGACTGTAGATTCACCCCTCCACTTT

V: TRBV6-2/TRBV6-3
size: NA
D: NA
J: TRBJ2-5
CDR3: CASSYGSWGETQYF
DNA: TGTGCCAGCAGTTACGGGAGTTGGGGAGAGACCCAGTACTTC

V: TRBV11-3
size: NA
D: TRBD2
J: TRBJ2-1
CDR3: CASSFGLAGTYNEQFF
DNA: TGTGCCAGCAGCTTCGGGCTAGCGGGTACCTACAATGAGCAGTTCTTC

V: TRBV4-3
size: NA
D: NA
J: TRBJ1-3
CDR3: CASSQDRALSGNTIYF
DNA: TGCGCCAGCAGCCAAGATAGGGCACTCTCTGGAAACACCATATATTTT

V: TRBV20-1
size: few
D: TRBD1
J: TRBJ1-1
CDR3: CSATDRGWTEAFF
DNA: TGCAGTGCAACCGACAGGGGTTGGACTGAAGCTTTCTTT

V: TRBV7-2
size: few
D: NA
J: TRBJ1-5
CDR3: CASSLTEGTNQPQHF
DNA: TGTGCCAGCAGCTTAACGGAGGGGACCAATCAGCCCCAGCATTTT

V: TRBV6-2/TRBV6-3
size: few
D: NA
J: TRBJ1-2
CDR3: CASSYSGRVGGYTF
DNA: TGTGCCAGCAGTTACTCGGGCAGGGTTGGTGGCTACACCTTC

V: TRBV19
size: NA
D: NA
J: TRBJ1-5
CDR3: CAGGGGGDQPQHF
DNA: TGTGCCGGGGGGGGTGGGGGGGATCAGCCCCAGCATTTT

V: TRBV6-1
size: NA
D: TRBD2
J: TRBJ2-2
CDR3: CASRLAGTGELFF
DNA: TGTGCCAGCAGGTTAGCGGGCACCGGGGAGCTGTTTTTT

V: TRBV15
size: NA
D: TRBD2
J: TRBJ2-5
CDR3: CATSSLAEETQYF
DNA: TGTGCCACCAGCAGTCTAGCGGAAGAGACCCAGTACTTC

V: TRBV6-1
size: NA
D: TRBD1
J: TRBJ1-1
CDR3: CASSRGGEAFF
DNA: TGTGCCAGCAGCCGAGGGGGCGAAGCTTTCTTT

V: TRBV20-1
size: NA
D: TRBD1
J: TRBJ1-1
CDR3: CSARGGNGQGSTEAFF
DNA: TGCAGTGCTAGAGGCGGCAATGGACAGGGATCCACTGAAGCTTTCTTT

V: TRBV7-2
size: few
D: NA
J: TRBJ1-2
CDR3: CASSLDLSGGYGYTF
DNA: TGTGCCAGCAGCTTAGACCTCAGTGGGGGATATGGCTACACCTTC

V: TRBV20-1
size: few
D: TRBD2
J: TRBJ2-3
CDR3: CSARDWREGATDTQYF
DNA: TGCAGTGCTAGAGATTGGCGGGAGGGCGCAACAGATACGCAGTATTTT

V: TRBV25-1
size: NA
D: NA
J: TRBJ1-2
CDR3: CASSELKGDYGYTF
DNA: TGTGCCAGCAGTGAATTGAAGGGGGACTATGGCTACACCTTC

V: TRBV20-1
size: few
D: NA
J: TRBJ1-1
CDR3: CSARDPRGVNTEAFF
DNA: TGCAGTGCTAGAGACCCCAGGGGTGTGAACACTGAAGCTTTCTTT

V: TRBV7-2
size: NA
D: NA
J: TRBJ1-6
CDR3: CASSPAVGTYNPPLHF
DNA: TGTGCCAGCAGCCCAGCAGTCGGGACGTACAATCCACCCCTCCACTTT

V: TRBV6-1
size: NA
D: NA
J: TRBJ2-5
CDR3: CASSENGPQETQYF
DNA: TGTGCCAGCAGTGAAAATGGGCCCCAAGAGACCCAGTACTTC

V: TRBV2
size: NA
D: NA
J: TRBJ2-5
CDR3: CASSVPTGTTETQYF
DNA: TGTGCCAGCAGTGTCCCAACAGGGACTACCGAGACCCAGTACTTC

V: TRBV6-5
size: NA
D: TRBD1
J: TRBJ1-1
CDR3: CASSYTGQGVTEAFF
DNA: TGTGCCAGCAGTTATACGGGACAGGGGGTCACTGAAGCTTTCTTT

V: TRBV2
size: NA
D: NA
J: TRBJ2-5
CDR3: CASSVFQQETQYF
DNA: TGTGCCAGCAGTGTCTTCCAGCAAGAGACCCAGTACTTC

V: TRBV11-3
size: NA
D: NA
J: TRBJ1-5
CDR3: CAQGGDGPSQPQHF
DNA: TGTGCCCAAGGGGGGGACGGGCCTTCTCAGCCCCAGCATTTT

V: TRBV6-1
size: NA
D: NA
J: TRBJ1-5
CDR3: CASRGHASNQPQHF
DNA: TGTGCCAGCAGGGGACACGCTAGCAATCAGCCCCAGCATTTT

V: TRBV29-1
size: few
D: NA
J: TRBJ1-5
CDR3: CSVELSSNQPQHF
DNA: TGCAGCGTTGAATTGAGTAGCAATCAGCCCCAGCATTTT

V: TRBV11-2
size: NA
D: NA
J: TRBJ2-7
CDR3: CASSPEVGHLYEQYF
DNA: TGTGCCAGCAGCCCAGAGGTAGGGCACCTCTACGAGCAGTACTTC

V: TRBV10-3
size: NA
D: NA
J: TRBJ1-1
CDR3: CAISEGYTEAFF
DNA: TGTGCCATCAGTGAGGGGTACACTGAAGCTTTCTTT

V: TRBV29-1
size: few
D: TRBD1
J: TRBJ2-3
CDR3: CSHLQGLYTDTQYF
DNA: TGCAGCCACCTACAGGGGCTTTACACAGATACGCAGTATTTT

V: TRBV28
size: NA
D: NA
J: TRBJ2-5
CDR3: CASSLGSPGLQETQYF
DNA: TGTGCCAGCAGTTTAGGAAGCCCGGGACTTCAAGAGACCCAGTACTTC

V: TRBV9
size: once
D: NA
J: TRBJ2-5
CDR3: CASSVGGISQETQYF
DNA: TGTGCCAGCAGCGTAGGGGGCATAAGCCAAGAGACCCAGTACTTC

V: TRBV4-2
size: NA
D: NA
J: TRBJ2-1
CDR3: CASSQDSSPEQFF
DNA: TGTGCCAGCAGCCAAGATAGTAGCCCCGAGCAGTTCTTC

V: TRBV6-4
size: NA
D: NA
J: TRBJ1-1
CDR3: CASSMNMNTEAFF
DNA: TGTGCCAGCAGCATGAATATGAACACTGAAGCTTTCTTT

V: TRBV24-1
size: few
D: NA
J: TRBJ2-1
CDR3: CATSDPRQVHNEQFF
DNA: TGTGCCACCAGTGACCCCCGACAGGTACACAATGAGCAGTTCTTC